The entry that follows covers one TCR beta chain sequence. Its target is not known. The source of the sample is a study of cytomegalovirus exposure and HLA in healthy donors. Study summary: Both the 120 validation repertoires and the 550 to 750 first-cohort repertoires used the same platform, as reported by a later analysis. General study findings and limits: A few chains tied to CMV proved CMV antigen-specific in vitro. One later analysis, an examination of the approximately 130 validation repertoires, found that first-cohort TCR clusters tended to co-occur in them. Most TCRs appeared rarely, but some public TCRs recurred in many donors.

The assay was immunoSEQ multiplex PCR, and TCRdb's table has in-frame clones only and misses some. The sample shows some 230,000 clones, under 95% of them seen only once. The origin of this receptor is a woman between 18 and 29 years old in good health and CMV-seronegative. Sequencing was done on a sample of PBMCs.

CDR3 in DNA: TGTGCCAGCAGTGAAGTAGGGGGCTGGACTGAAGCTTTCTTT. Translated, it gives CASSEVGGWTEAFF. The V and J genes are TRBV6-1 and TRBJ1-1; 7 bases fit TRBD1. CDR3 length: 14 residues. Germline V gene sequence: CDR1 MNHNS, CDR2 SASEGT. The V and J ends lost 1 base and 5 bases, in that order; junction bases with no gene match: 4.